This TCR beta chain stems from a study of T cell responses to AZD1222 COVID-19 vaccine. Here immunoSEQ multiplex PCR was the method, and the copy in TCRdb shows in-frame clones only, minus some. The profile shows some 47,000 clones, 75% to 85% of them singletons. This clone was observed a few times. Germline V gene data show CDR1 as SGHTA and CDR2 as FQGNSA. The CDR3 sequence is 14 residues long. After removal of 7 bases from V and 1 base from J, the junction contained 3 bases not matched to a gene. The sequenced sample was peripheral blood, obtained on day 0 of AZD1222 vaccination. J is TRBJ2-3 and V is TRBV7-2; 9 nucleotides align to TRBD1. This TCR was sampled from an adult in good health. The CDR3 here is CASTRTGGTDTQYF. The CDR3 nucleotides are TGTGCCAGCACCCGGACAGGGGGCACAGATACGCAGTATTTT.